This is a list of T cell receptor beta chains from one sample in a study of control samples from healthy donors and cancer patients. The assay was immunoSEQ multiplex PCR, and TCRdb's table has in-frame clones only and misses some. The table shows approximately 76,000 clones, with roughly 88% occurring only once. The sequenced sample was PBMCs. Source of these receptors: a man between 60 and 75 years old with head and neck cancer. Both conserved end residues are part of each CDR3. The D gene is left open where the match is weak. Expanded clones are given a class, and other clones once, few, many or no size at all.

v_call: TRBV10-3
j_call: TRBJ2-5
clone_size: -
d_call: TRBD2
cdr3_nt: TGTGCCATCAGTCTTAGCGGGAGGGCAGGTGAGACCCAGTACTTC
cdr3_aa: CAISLSGRAGETQYF

v_call: TRBV2
j_call: TRBJ1-5
clone_size: once
d_call: TRBD1
cdr3_nt: TGTGCCAGCAGTGACAGACAGGGATTAAATCAGCCCCAGCATTTT
cdr3_aa: CASSDRQGLNQPQHF

v_call: TRBV18
j_call: TRBJ2-3
clone_size: -
d_call: TRBD1
cdr3_nt: TGTGCCAGCTCACGATCGGGACAGGAGGGCACAGATACGCAGTATTTT
cdr3_aa: CASSRSGQEGTDTQYF

v_call: TRBV10-3
j_call: TRBJ2-3
clone_size: -
d_call: TRBD1
cdr3_nt: TGTGCCATCAGTGAGGGGACAGGGGCATCAGATACGCAGTATTTT
cdr3_aa: CAISEGTGASDTQYF

v_call: TRBV19
j_call: TRBJ2-1
clone_size: -
d_call: TRBD2
cdr3_nt: TGTGCCAGTAAGGGGACGGCTAGCGGACGCAATGAGCAGTTCTTC
cdr3_aa: CASKGTASGRNEQFF

v_call: TRBV6-1
j_call: TRBJ1-5
clone_size: -
d_call: TRBD1
cdr3_nt: TGTGCCAGCAGTGAGCCAAACAGGGGTAATCAGCCCCAGCATTTT
cdr3_aa: CASSEPNRGNQPQHF

v_call: TRBV30
j_call: TRBJ1-2
clone_size: -
d_call: TRBD1
cdr3_nt: TGTGCCTGGGGAAGGGACAGGCCCCATGGCTACACCTTC
cdr3_aa: CAWGRDRPHGYTF

v_call: TRBV6-1
j_call: TRBJ1-2
clone_size: -
d_call: -
cdr3_nt: TGTGCCAGCAGTGAAGCGGGGTGGGCTAGAGGGAACTATGGCTACACCTTC
cdr3_aa: CASSEAGWARGNYGYTF

v_call: TRBV27
j_call: TRBJ2-7
clone_size: -
d_call: TRBD2
cdr3_nt: TGTGCCAGCAGTCGATCCATAAGCGGGAGTACCTACGAGCAGTACTTC
cdr3_aa: CASSRSISGSTYEQYF

v_call: TRBV11-3
j_call: TRBJ2-3
clone_size: once
d_call: -
cdr3_nt: TGTGCCAGCAGCTTAGGCGGTTCAATGGTCACAGATACGCAGTATTTT
cdr3_aa: CASSLGGSMVTDTQYF

v_call: TRBV24-1
j_call: TRBJ1-2
clone_size: -
d_call: -
cdr3_nt: TGTGCCACCAGTGATAACAGTCAATATGGCTACACCTTC
cdr3_aa: CATSDNSQYGYTF

v_call: TRBV11-2
j_call: TRBJ2-5
clone_size: -
d_call: -
cdr3_nt: TGTGCCAGCAGCTTCGATGAGGACCAAGAGACCCAGTACTTC
cdr3_aa: CASSFDEDQETQYF

v_call: TRBV19
j_call: TRBJ2-3
clone_size: -
d_call: TRBD2
cdr3_nt: TGTGCCAGTAGCCCGATAGCGGGAAACACAGATACGCAGTATTTT
cdr3_aa: CASSPIAGNTDTQYF

v_call: TRBV30
j_call: TRBJ2-1
clone_size: -
d_call: -
cdr3_nt: TGTGCCTGGAGTGGGGGGTTTTACAATGAGCAGTTCTTC
cdr3_aa: CAWSGGFYNEQFF

v_call: TRBV7-8
j_call: TRBJ2-4
clone_size: -
d_call: TRBD2
cdr3_nt: TGTGCCAGCAGCGCCGGGGGGACTAGCGGGAATATCAAAAACATTCAGTACTTC
cdr3_aa: CASSAGGTSGNIKNIQYF

v_call: TRBV2
j_call: TRBJ1-1
clone_size: -
d_call: -
cdr3_nt: TGTGCCAGCAGTGTACAGGACGTGAACACTGAAGCTTTCTTT
cdr3_aa: CASSVQDVNTEAFF

v_call: TRBV5-1
j_call: TRBJ1-2
clone_size: -
d_call: -
cdr3_nt: TGCGCCAGCAGCCCTGGATGGGGTGAAGTTTTTGGCTACACCTTC
cdr3_aa: CASSPGWGEVFGYTF

v_call: TRBV28
j_call: TRBJ1-3
clone_size: -
d_call: TRBD1
cdr3_nt: TGTGCCAGCAGTTTATTACAGGGGCGAGGAAACACCATATATTTT
cdr3_aa: CASSLLQGRGNTIYF

v_call: TRBV28
j_call: TRBJ1-2
clone_size: -
d_call: -
cdr3_nt: TGTACCAGCAACGGGGTCCGCGGCTACACCTTC
cdr3_aa: CTSNGVRGYTF

v_call: TRBV12-3/TRBV12-4
j_call: TRBJ2-7
clone_size: -
d_call: -
cdr3_nt: TGTGCCAGCAGTTTGGACGGACAGTCAGAGTACTTC
cdr3_aa: CASSLDGQSEYF

v_call: TRBV30
j_call: TRBJ2-3
clone_size: -
d_call: -
cdr3_nt: TGTGCCTGGAGTGTAGGGGGAACCCTTTCTGGCACAGATACGCAGTATTTT
cdr3_aa: CAWSVGGTLSGTDTQYF

v_call: TRBV10-3
j_call: TRBJ1-1
clone_size: -
d_call: TRBD1
cdr3_nt: TGTGCCATCAGTGAAGGGACAGGGGGCCCAGGAGCTTTCTTT
cdr3_aa: CAISEGTGGPGAFF

v_call: TRBV7-9
j_call: TRBJ2-1
clone_size: -
d_call: -
cdr3_nt: TGTGCCAGCAGCCACGCCCAGAGGGAGCGTTTGGTAATGGGGAATGAGCAGTTCTTC
cdr3_aa: CASSHAQRERLVMGNEQFF

v_call: TRBV18
j_call: TRBJ2-5
clone_size: -
d_call: TRBD1
cdr3_nt: TGTGCCAGCTCACCCCGGGACAGGGGTCTTGGGTTGCGGGAGACCCAGTACTTC
cdr3_aa: CASSPRDRGLGLRETQYF

v_call: TRBV27
j_call: TRBJ2-7
clone_size: -
d_call: -
cdr3_nt: TGTGCCAGCAGTTTATATCCCCCCAGGGGATCCGACGAGCAGTACTTC
cdr3_aa: CASSLYPPRGSDEQYF

v_call: TRBV5-8
j_call: TRBJ2-1
clone_size: -
d_call: TRBD2
cdr3_nt: TGTGCCAGCAGCTACGGGACTAGGAAGTACAATGAGCAGTTCTTC
cdr3_aa: CASSYGTRKYNEQFF

v_call: TRBV18
j_call: TRBJ1-1
clone_size: -
d_call: TRBD1
cdr3_nt: TGTGCCAGCTCACTTCAGACAGGGAGGAACACTGAAGCTTTCTTT
cdr3_aa: CASSLQTGRNTEAFF

v_call: TRBV30
j_call: TRBJ2-5
clone_size: -
d_call: TRBD2
cdr3_nt: TGTGCCACTTACGGGGGGGGGCTAGAGACCCAGTACTTC
cdr3_aa: CATYGGGLETQYF

v_call: TRBV19
j_call: TRBJ2-7
clone_size: -
d_call: -
cdr3_nt: TGTGCCAGTAGTACTACAGGGAGTTACGAGCAGTACTTC
cdr3_aa: CASSTTGSYEQYF

v_call: TRBV10-2
j_call: TRBJ1-2
clone_size: -
d_call: -
cdr3_nt: TGCGCCAGCAGTGTTGCGGGACTCAACTATGGCTACACCTTC
cdr3_aa: CASSVAGLNYGYTF

v_call: TRBV6-2/TRBV6-3
j_call: TRBJ1-1
clone_size: -
d_call: -
cdr3_nt: TGTGCCAGCAGTTACTCCACCAGACTGATGAACACTGAAGCTTTCTTT
cdr3_aa: CASSYSTRLMNTEAFF

v_call: TRBV5-1
j_call: TRBJ1-5
clone_size: -
d_call: -
cdr3_nt: TGCGCCAGCAGCCGAACAGGGAACGGGCAGCCCCAGCATTTT
cdr3_aa: CASSRTGNGQPQHF

v_call: TRBV5-1
j_call: TRBJ2-7
clone_size: -
d_call: TRBD1
cdr3_nt: TGCGCCAGCACGCGAACAGGGGTGAGCTCCTACGAGCAGTACTTC
cdr3_aa: CASTRTGVSSYEQYF

v_call: TRBV5-5
j_call: TRBJ2-3
clone_size: -
d_call: -
cdr3_nt: TGTGCCAGCGGCACGGGAGATACGCAGTATTTT
cdr3_aa: CASGTGDTQYF

v_call: TRBV7-9
j_call: TRBJ2-7
clone_size: -
d_call: TRBD1
cdr3_nt: TGTGCCAGCAGCCCAGGACAGGGGGGATACGAGCAGTACTTC
cdr3_aa: CASSPGQGGYEQYF

v_call: TRBV14
j_call: TRBJ2-2
clone_size: -
d_call: TRBD2
cdr3_nt: TGTGCCAGCAGCCAAACAGCGGGAGCCCCCGGGGAGCTGTTTTTT
cdr3_aa: CASSQTAGAPGELFF

v_call: TRBV28
j_call: TRBJ1-5
clone_size: few
d_call: -
cdr3_nt: TGTGCCAGCAGTTTCCGGGGGCGCTCTTATCGTGGCAATCAGCCCCAGCATTTT
cdr3_aa: CASSFRGRSYRGNQPQHF

v_call: TRBV6-5
j_call: TRBJ2-3
clone_size: -
d_call: TRBD2
cdr3_nt: TGTGCCAGCAGTTCCGGGACTAGCGGGAGGACAGATACGCAGTATTTT
cdr3_aa: CASSSGTSGRTDTQYF

v_call: TRBV5-1
j_call: TRBJ1-2
clone_size: -
d_call: -
cdr3_nt: TGCGCCAGCAGCATTCCAACCCTACACAGCCCGGACTATGGCTACACCTTC
cdr3_aa: CASSIPTLHSPDYGYTF

v_call: TRBV29-1
j_call: TRBJ2-3
clone_size: once
d_call: -
cdr3_nt: TGCAGCGTTATACCGGGCCTTCAGCAGGCAGATACGCAGTATTTT
cdr3_aa: CSVIPGLQQADTQYF

v_call: TRBV28
j_call: TRBJ1-2
clone_size: -
d_call: -
cdr3_nt: TGTGCCAGCAGTTTATACGCTGGCTACACCTTC
cdr3_aa: CASSLYAGYTF

v_call: TRBV9
j_call: TRBJ2-1
clone_size: -
d_call: TRBD2
cdr3_nt: TGTGCCAGCAGCGTAGCGGGACTAGCGGGGAATGAGCAGTTCTTC
cdr3_aa: CASSVAGLAGNEQFF

v_call: TRBV6-5
j_call: TRBJ1-1
clone_size: few
d_call: -
cdr3_nt: TGTGCCAGCAGTCGGACATCAGCCAGGCAAACTTTCTTT
cdr3_aa: CASSRTSARQTFF

v_call: TRBV5-4
j_call: TRBJ1-2
clone_size: -
d_call: -
cdr3_nt: TGTGCCAGCAGCCAGCCCCGAGACAGCGACTATGGCTACACCTTC
cdr3_aa: CASSQPRDSDYGYTF

v_call: TRBV11-2
j_call: TRBJ2-5
clone_size: -
d_call: TRBD1
cdr3_nt: TGTGCCAGCAGCTCCGGACAGGGGACCCGAAAGGGAGAGACCCAGTACTTC
cdr3_aa: CASSSGQGTRKGETQYF

v_call: TRBV4-1
j_call: TRBJ2-1
clone_size: -
d_call: -
cdr3_nt: TGCGCCAGCAGCCAGGGCGTTGGTGAGCAGTTCTTC
cdr3_aa: CASSQGVGEQFF

v_call: TRBV11-3
j_call: TRBJ2-1
clone_size: -
d_call: TRBD2
cdr3_nt: TGTGCCAGCAGCCTCGGGCTAGCGGGAGGAGATGAGCAGTTCTTC
cdr3_aa: CASSLGLAGGDEQFF

v_call: TRBV19
j_call: TRBJ1-3
clone_size: -
d_call: -
cdr3_nt: TGTGCCAGCCGACAGGCAGGGGGAAACACCATATATTTT
cdr3_aa: CASRQAGGNTIYF

v_call: TRBV19
j_call: TRBJ1-1
clone_size: -
d_call: -
cdr3_nt: TGTGCCAGTAGTATTGTGACAGGCACTGAAGCTTTCTTT
cdr3_aa: CASSIVTGTEAFF

v_call: TRBV19
j_call: TRBJ2-1
clone_size: -
d_call: TRBD2
cdr3_nt: TGTGCCAGTAAGGCACCGGGATTGTGGCGGGAGGGCTCCTACAATGAGCAGTTCTTC
cdr3_aa: CASKAPGLWREGSYNEQFF

v_call: TRBV11-2
j_call: TRBJ1-2
clone_size: -
d_call: -
cdr3_nt: TGTGCCAGCAGCTTGGACAGTGGCGGCTACACCTTC
cdr3_aa: CASSLDSGGYTF

v_call: TRBV5-5
j_call: TRBJ2-1
clone_size: -
d_call: -
cdr3_nt: TGTGCCAGCAGCTTGAGAACCGGGCCCACGGGCCGTTTCTTC
cdr3_aa: CASSLRTGPTGRFF

v_call: TRBV19
j_call: TRBJ1-5
clone_size: -
d_call: -
cdr3_nt: TGTGCCAGTAGTGGGCTCGGGAACGAGTATAGCAATCAGCCCCAGCATTTT
cdr3_aa: CASSGLGNEYSNQPQHF

v_call: TRBV7-9
j_call: TRBJ1-2
clone_size: -
d_call: -
cdr3_nt: TGTGCCAGCAGCCCTTCCTCAAACTATGGCTACACCTTC
cdr3_aa: CASSPSSNYGYTF

v_call: TRBV9
j_call: TRBJ2-7
clone_size: -
d_call: -
cdr3_nt: TGTGCCAGCAGCGTAGGCGGGGTTGAATCCTACGAGCAGTACTTC
cdr3_aa: CASSVGGVESYEQYF

v_call: TRBV19
j_call: TRBJ2-2
clone_size: few
d_call: -
cdr3_nt: TGTGCCAGTTCTGGTGGGAACACCGGGGAGCTGTTTTTT
cdr3_aa: CASSGGNTGELFF

v_call: TRBV11-3
j_call: TRBJ2-3
clone_size: -
d_call: -
cdr3_nt: TGTGCCAGCAGCTTAGGGCTAGCCAGAGATACGCAGTATTTT
cdr3_aa: CASSLGLARDTQYF